The T cell receptor beta chain under discussion was sequenced for a study of cytomegalovirus exposure and HLA in healthy donors (dated by TCRdb to about 2017). Background on the whole study: An earlier analysis of some 600 of the donors reported about 260 Gb of sequence data and around 100 million unique TCR beta sequences obtained from about 179 million T cells. An early release covering 550 to 650 HLA-typed donors comprised approximately 300 gigabases of sequencing data and 85 million to 100 million unique TCR sequences. Of the approximately 400 genotyped donors, about 84% fell in the genetic ancestry cluster associated with self-reported Caucasian donors. The study was designed to test whether signatures of past pathogen exposure could be identified by cataloging public T cell receptors. The T cell repertoires of some 700 subjects were profiled by immunosequencing and related to cytomegalovirus serostatus. Along with the roughly 700-subject first cohort, a separate validation cohort of over 90 different subjects was used. High-throughput TCR immunosequencing, statistical association of individual TCRs with disease status, and machine learning were combined to predict cytomegalovirus infection status. To study patterns of TCR occurrence, a later analysis re-analyzed previously published TCR beta repertoires from around 670 donors and added high-resolution HLA genotyping. The later analysis used no new phenotypic data to find candidate immune exposures, relying instead on TCR beta sequences and their occurrence across donors. In an earlier analysis of 500 to 650 of the donors, high-throughput TCR beta sequencing was used to judge whether each TCR beta V gene segment behaved as functional or pseudogenic. Donor age, sex, ethnicity and CMV serostatus were collected together with the repertoire data. In a later genetic analysis, genome-wide SNP genotypes for about 60% of the 666 donors were used, and that subset was treated as a discovery cohort. All discovery cohort repertoires had been generated using a single sequencing platform. Both class I and class II loci were covered by HLA typing, at four-digit resolution. The number of typed donors differed by locus: about 620-640 for A, B, C, DRB1 and DQB1; some 540 for DQA1; over 600 for DPA1; and around 470 for DPB1. Roughly five DR-DQ haplotypes were handled as single units for association and clustering because linkage in the cohort was strong. On average, about 240,000 unique TCR beta nucleotide sequences were sequenced per donor among 398 genotyped donors of the cohort, with roughly 18% of those sequences being non-productive.

On this clone itself: Its antigen is not yet known. The input lacks base qualities; no much larger clone sits a single base away.

The cohort consisted of hundreds of healthy bone marrow donors. At the time of sampling, every cohort member was nominally healthy, though immune exposures that went unrecorded were likely present. The donor was CMV seropositive and belonged to the group of 270 or so seropositive cohort members. Every donor gave a peripheral blood sample, and the peripheral blood mononuclear cells from that sample were used for TCR beta sequencing. The Qiagen DNeasy Blood Extraction Kit was used to extract genomic DNA from the blood cell samples. The library was made by the immunoSEQ multiplex PCR assay. A mixture of 60 forward primers for TCR Vbeta segments and 13 reverse primers for TCR Jbeta segments was used in the multiplex PCR. A multiplex PCR assay on genomic DNA amplified the CDR3 region of rearranged TCR beta genes. Amplified TCR beta libraries were sequenced as 87-base-pair reads on the Illumina HiSeq System. As for how the authors treated the data: In a later analysis, some 80 million unique TCR beta chains were counted across the approximately 670 repertoires, and roughly 10 million of these chains were shared by at least two donors. Raw reads were error-corrected and collapsed into unique sequences by a nearest-neighbor algorithm in which closely related sequences were merged to remove PCR and sequencing errors. CDR3 sequences were aligned to IMGT reference sequences to assign V, D and J gene segments. Each retained sequence needed at least a six-nucleotide match to both a V gene segment and a J gene segment. Rearrangements were called productive when the CDR3 lacked stop codons and stayed in frame with V and J; all others were non-productive. CDR3 was defined by IMGT convention, running from the second conserved V-encoded cysteine to the conserved J-encoded phenylalanine. The earlier analysis of a few hundred of the donors excluded sequences that lacked an unambiguous match to a single V gene segment. In an earlier analysis of approximately 590 of the donors, a V segment was called functional when productive rearrangements were above 56.7%, and segregating when the standard deviation between donors exceeded 5%. To diagnose cytomegalovirus status from the catalog of TCR beta chain sequences, a statistical classification framework was built. A later analysis assigned V and J genes by comparing TCR nucleotide sequences with IMGT/GENE-DB human TR gene sequences. Using the TCRdist pipeline, a later analysis assigned CDR3 sequences along with most-parsimonious VDJ recombination scenarios. In a later analysis, each TCR beta chain was defined by its CDR3 amino acid sequence together with its V-gene family, and reads lacking a unique V-gene family were excluded. In a later analysis, around 650 highly shared, low-generation-probability nucleotide sequences were removed to address suspected cross-contamination and a sequencing artifact. For each public chain, a later analysis derived a clonal expansion index from normalized ranks of inferred template counts within each repertoire. Generation probabilities in a later analysis came from a VDJ recombination model fitted to out-of-frame rearrangements, and those results were checked against IGoR. A later analysis scored TCR-TCR, TCR-HLA and TCR-CMV co-occurrence with hypergeometric tests, applying a repertoire-size bias correction to TCR pairs. False discovery rates were estimated in a later analysis by permuting HLA or CMV assignments 20 times. In a later analysis, co-occurring TCRs were grouped using DBSCAN, with TCRdist sequence similarity added in when clustering inside HLA-allele-positive subsets. Repertoires with fewer than 30,000 or more than 120,000 public chains, plus five repertoires with anomalous nucleotide sharing, were excluded from co-occurrence clustering. Here the immuneACCESS table is served through TCRdb, limited to in-frame sequences with V and J called. Missing clones are a known gap in these copies; in checked studies unresolved V genes cover under half, and the rest lacks a known reason. That table gives V, J and clone size, and the DNA gave D and trimming. In this sample the table shows roughly 150,000 clones, over 75% of which occur a single time. Of the sample, 5.5% to 6% is held by the ten largest clones.

What the study reported, not specific to this receptor: Because HLA typing was unavailable for some donors at each locus, only the typed subset was used in association tests. An association between a missense DCLRE1C variant and V-gene and J-gene trimming of TCR beta chains was found in a later genetic analysis and replicated in an independent cohort. It was suggested by the authors that the approach could potentially be generalized to other disease states and immunological phenotypes. Compared with the 666-donor mean, donors in an Asian-associated ancestry cluster had fewer N-insertions in productive TCRs, according to a later genetic analysis. A later analysis found that TCR association rates varied across HLA loci, with DRB1 alleles showing the most associated TCRs and HLA-C alleles the fewest. The cohort was sequenced for TCR beta chains only, and without alpha or paired-chain data the features that could be detected were limited. Roughly uniform sequencing depth across donors was assumed in presence/absence analyses, although this assumption may not hold. A few of the identified cytomegalovirus-associated TCR beta chains were confirmed in vitro to be specific for cytomegalovirus antigens. Correlated functional status among segregating V segments might be attributable to linkage disequilibrium, but an unknown experimental factor could not be ruled out. Specific HLA alleles were associated with 15,000 to 20,000 TCR beta sequences at a false discovery rate of 0.05 in a later analysis. The earlier analysis of around 600 of the donors excluded 15 to 20 rarely observed V segments, including chromosome 9 orphons, because counts were too low. A later analysis found that HLA-associated TCR beta chains were more clonally expanded and had lower generation probabilities than equally common non-associated chains. A total of about 150 TCR beta chains were listed by the study as associated with cytomegalovirus. Broadly in line with IMGT annotations, most TCR beta V segments showed up in productive rearrangements about 87% or about 30% of the time in an earlier analysis of 587 of the donors. When HLA alleles, especially DR and DQ, strongly co-occurred, TCR associations were difficult to assign to individual alleles. Most TCR sequences were seen in very few donors, while some public TCRs were found in many individuals. According to a later analysis, most CMV-associated TCR beta chains appeared to be HLA-restricted, and the HLA associations seemed to be driven largely by CMV exposure. A further reported finding was that TCR beta sequences accurately predicted the HLA-A and HLA-B alleles for most subjects in the first cohort. A cluster of highly shared sequence variants was judged likely to represent a technical artifact of the sequencing pipeline. For the cohort, immune exposure information was limited to CMV serostatus. The classifier was reported to diagnose cytomegalovirus status with high specificity and sensitivity in both the original and validation cohorts. Several of the top co-occurrence clusters appeared to be linked to parvovirus B19, influenza, CMV and Epstein-Barr virus, according to a later analysis.

Sequencing was performed on PBMCs. The clonotype originates from a man younger than 40 in good health and CMV-seropositive.

The CDR3 region has the sequence CASSLGGQGAWQPQHF. The DNA sequence is given as TGTGCCAGCAGCTTAGGGGGACAGGGGGCTTGGCAGCCCCAGCATTTT. Here the chain combines TRBV7-2 and TRBJ1-5; a stretch of 12 junction bases matches TRBD1. The germline V end is reduced by 1 base and the J end by 7 bases; junction bases left unmatched: 5. From the cysteine up to the phenylalanine, the CDR3 has a length of 16 residues. Left in the record is the CDR3 DNA by itself, 48 bases read in frame from the first base. Via the germline V gene, CDR1 is SGHTA and CDR2 FQGNSA. The entire variable domain, with the stretches around the CDR3 drawn from the reference TRBV7-2 and TRBJ1-5 proteins, is GAGVSQSPSNKVTEKGKDVELRCDPISGHTALYWYRQSLGQGLEFLIYFQGNSAPDKSGLPSDRFSAERTGGSVSTLTIQRTQQEDSAVYLCASSLGGQGAWQPQHFGDGTRLSIL.